This is a list of T cell receptor beta chains from one sample in a study of blood T cell repertoires in COVID-19. The method was immunoSEQ multiplex PCR; TCRdb's version includes in-frame clones alone and lacks a portion of them. The sample lists around 72,000 clones, nearly 90% occurring once. Sequencing was performed on peripheral blood. The receptors shown here come from a man aged 50 to 60 with acute or convalescent COVID-19. Both conserved end residues are part of each CDR3. Each record gives: J gene, V gene, D gene, CDR3 length, clone size, CDR3 protein, CDR3 DNA. The D gene is left open where the match is weak. Clone size is not always given. Where it is, it says once, few, many or a class for expanded clones.

j_call: TRBJ2-5; v_call: TRBV18; d_call: .; cdr3_length: 15; clone_size: .; cdr3_aa: CASSPPRTTAETQYF; cdr3_nt: TGTGCCAGCTCACCACCGAGGACTACCGCAGAGACCCAGTACTTC
j_call: TRBJ2-5; v_call: TRBV6-2/TRBV6-3; d_call: .; cdr3_length: 13; clone_size: .; cdr3_aa: CASSSQGQETQYF; cdr3_nt: TGTGCCAGCAGTTCGCAGGGACAAGAGACCCAGTACTTC
j_call: TRBJ2-1; v_call: TRBV7-8; d_call: TRBD2; cdr3_length: 16; clone_size: .; cdr3_aa: CASSLAPLAAYNEQFF; cdr3_nt: TGTGCCAGCAGCTTAGCGCCGCTAGCGGCGTACAATGAGCAGTTCTTC
j_call: TRBJ1-6; v_call: TRBV4-1; d_call: .; cdr3_length: 14; clone_size: .; cdr3_aa: CASSQVSGNSPLHF; cdr3_nt: TGCGCCAGCAGCCAAGTTTCAGGGAATTCACCCCTCCACTTT
j_call: TRBJ1-1; v_call: TRBV18; d_call: .; cdr3_length: 14; clone_size: .; cdr3_aa: CASSPATENTEAFF; cdr3_nt: TGTGCCAGCTCACCAGCGACAGAGAACACTGAAGCTTTCTTT
j_call: TRBJ1-6; v_call: TRBV7-2; d_call: .; cdr3_length: 14; clone_size: .; cdr3_aa: CASSPPVGYSPLHF; cdr3_nt: TGTGCCAGCAGCCCCCCCGTCGGGTATTCACCCCTCCACTTT
j_call: TRBJ1-6; v_call: TRBV6-2/TRBV6-3; d_call: .; cdr3_length: 15; clone_size: .; cdr3_aa: CASSYAWGGNSPLHF; cdr3_nt: TGTGCCAGCAGTTACGCGTGGGGGGGCAATTCACCCCTCCACTTT
j_call: TRBJ2-3; v_call: TRBV7-3; d_call: TRBD2; cdr3_length: 16; clone_size: .; cdr3_aa: CASRPTSGGAGDTQYF; cdr3_nt: TGTGCCAGCAGACCCACTAGCGGGGGGGCTGGAGATACGCAGTATTTT
j_call: TRBJ1-2; v_call: TRBV11-3; d_call: .; cdr3_length: 13; clone_size: .; cdr3_aa: CASSMHRVYGYTF; cdr3_nt: TGTGCCAGCAGCATGCACAGGGTGTATGGCTACACCTTC
j_call: TRBJ1-1; v_call: TRBV5-4; d_call: .; cdr3_length: 14; clone_size: .; cdr3_aa: CASSLGQMNTEAFF; cdr3_nt: TGTGCCAGCAGCTTGGGGCAGATGAACACTGAAGCTTTCTTT
j_call: TRBJ1-4; v_call: TRBV4-2; d_call: TRBD1; cdr3_length: 17; clone_size: few; cdr3_aa: CASSQAGPGQGNEKLFF; cdr3_nt: TGTGCCAGCAGCCAAGCGGGACCGGGACAGGGAAACGAAAAACTGTTTTTT
j_call: TRBJ1-3; v_call: TRBV30; d_call: .; cdr3_length: 14; clone_size: .; cdr3_aa: CAWSPSVQGSSIYF; cdr3_nt: TGTGCCTGGAGTCCCTCGGTTCAGGGTAGTTCCATATATTTT
j_call: TRBJ1-5; v_call: TRBV19; d_call: .; cdr3_length: 17; clone_size: .; cdr3_aa: CASSLRWGGYSNQPQHF; cdr3_nt: TGTGCCAGTAGCCTGAGGTGGGGGGGGTATAGCAATCAGCCCCAGCATTTT
j_call: TRBJ2-1; v_call: TRBV18; d_call: TRBD2; cdr3_length: 15; clone_size: .; cdr3_aa: CASSPGTSGSREQFF; cdr3_nt: TGTGCCAGCTCACCGGGGACTAGCGGGTCCCGCGAGCAGTTCTTC